Shown below are 5 T cell receptor beta chains from a single sample sequenced in a study of blood T cell repertoires in COVID-19. Clones were read by immunoSEQ multiplex PCR, and TCRdb kept only the in-frame ones, dropping some. The sample holds approximately 210,000 clones, 81% seen once. Sequenced input: PBMCs or T cells enriched from blood (not recorded which). These receptors were taken from a woman in her forties or fifties with acute COVID-19.

J is TRBJ2-5 and V is TRBV2; TRBD1 matches 8 bases. Germline CDR1 reads SNHLY; CDR2 reads FYNNEI. The CDR3 runs 15 residues. The V and J ends lost 7 bases and 5 bases, in that order; junction bases with no gene match: 12. In DNA, the CDR3 is TGTGCCAGCAAACCTCAGGGGGCCCTGGGGGAGACCCAGTACTTC. It specifies CASKPQGALGETQYF. Drawing the rest from reference TRBV2 and TRBJ2-5, the complete variable domain is EPEVTQTPSHQVTQMGQEVILRCVPISNHLYFYWYRQILGQKVEFLVSFYNNEISEKSEIFDDQFSVERPDGSNFTLKIRSTKLEDSAMYFCASKPQGALGETQYFGPGTRLLVL.

This chain joins TRBV5-1 and TRBJ2-6; a weak D match, TRBD1 (6 bases). Germline values: CDR1 SGHRS, CDR2 YFSETQ. Trimming shortened V by 2 bases and J by 2 bases, and 8 bases separated the two germline ends. CDR3 length: 15 amino acids. CDR3 region: CASSLQGTGANVLTF. CDR3 in DNA: TGCGCCAGCAGCTTACAGGGTACTGGGGCCAACGTCCTGACTTTC.

There are a few counts of this clone. V and J are TRBV3-1 (or the pseudogene TRBV3-2) and TRBJ2-7; D possibly corresponds to TRBD2 (7 bases). V was trimmed by 1 base and J by 6 bases, leaving 16 bases between them. The CDR3 sequence is 15 residues long. Germline assignment: CDR1 LGHDT and CDR2 YNNKEL (reference sequence). CDR3 bases: TGTGCCAGCAGCCAAGCTGGGGGGGCCCGTAGCGAGCAGTACTTC. Translated, it gives CASSQAGGARSEQYF.

The chain has TRBV23-1 and TRBJ2-7; the D gene is possibly TRBD1 (5 bases). TRBV23-1 is treated as an ORF (open reading frame) with a function not yet certain. V lost 4 bases to trimming and J lost 3 bases, with 13 bases between them. The CDR3 length is 14 residues. CDR3 loop: CASSPRQLNYEQYF. CDR3 nucleotides: TGCGCCAGCAGTCCGAGACAGTTGAACTACGAGCAGTACTTC.

The V gene is TRBV28, the J gene TRBJ2-7; 12 bases line up with TRBD1. The CDR3 length is 17 residues. CDR1 and CDR2 from the germline V gene are MDHEN and SYDVKM. The J segment lost 1 base and the V segment lost 9 bases, leaving 13 bases of the junction unmatched. CDR3 in DNA: TGTGCCAGTACCCCGGGACAGGGGGCGCCTGGGTCCTACGAGCAGTACTTC. As protein: CASTPGQGAPGSYEQYF. The full variable domain, with the rest looked up from reference TRBV28 and TRBJ2-7, is DVKVTQSSRYLVKRTGEKVFLECVQDMDHENMFWYRQDPGLGLRLIYFSYDVKMKEKGDIPEGYSVSREKKERFSLILESASTNQTSMYLCASTPGQGAPGSYEQYFGPGTRLTVT.